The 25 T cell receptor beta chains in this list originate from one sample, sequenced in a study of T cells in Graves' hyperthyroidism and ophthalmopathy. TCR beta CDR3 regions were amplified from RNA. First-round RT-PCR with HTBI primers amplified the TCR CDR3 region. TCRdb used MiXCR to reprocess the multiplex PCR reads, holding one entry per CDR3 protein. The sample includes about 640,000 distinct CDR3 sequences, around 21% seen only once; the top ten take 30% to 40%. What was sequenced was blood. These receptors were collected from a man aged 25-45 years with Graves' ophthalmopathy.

The CDR3 here is CASSLRAETEAFF. In nucleotides, the CDR3 is TGTGCCAGCAGCTTACGGGCCGAAACTGAAGCTTTCTTT. This chain links TRBV7-3 with TRBJ1-1; D call uncertain. Germline assignment: CDR1 SGHTA and CDR2 FQGTGA. The V and J ends lost 2 bases and 5 bases respectively, with 9 bases between them. The CDR3 length is 13 residues.

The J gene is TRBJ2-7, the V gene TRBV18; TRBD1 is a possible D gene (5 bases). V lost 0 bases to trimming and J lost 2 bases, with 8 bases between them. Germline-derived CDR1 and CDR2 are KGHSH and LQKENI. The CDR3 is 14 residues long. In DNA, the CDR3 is TGTGCCAGCTCACCACCCGACAGAGCCTACGAGCAGTACTTC. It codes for CASSPPDRAYEQYF.

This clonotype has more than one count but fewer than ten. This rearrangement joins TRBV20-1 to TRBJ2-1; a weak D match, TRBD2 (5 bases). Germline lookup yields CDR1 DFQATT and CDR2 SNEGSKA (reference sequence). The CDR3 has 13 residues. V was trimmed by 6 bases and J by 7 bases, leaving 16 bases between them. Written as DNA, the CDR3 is TGCAGTGCCACCGAACCACGGGGAAATGAGCAGTTCTTC. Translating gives CSATEPRGNEQFF.

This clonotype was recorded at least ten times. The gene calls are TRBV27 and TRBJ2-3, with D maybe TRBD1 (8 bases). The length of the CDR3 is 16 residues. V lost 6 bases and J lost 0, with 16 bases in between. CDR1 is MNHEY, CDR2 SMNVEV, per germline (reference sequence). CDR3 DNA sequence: TGTGCCAGCAGGCCTGGACAGGGACTAAGCACAGATACGCAGTATTTT. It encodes CASRPGQGLSTDTQYF.

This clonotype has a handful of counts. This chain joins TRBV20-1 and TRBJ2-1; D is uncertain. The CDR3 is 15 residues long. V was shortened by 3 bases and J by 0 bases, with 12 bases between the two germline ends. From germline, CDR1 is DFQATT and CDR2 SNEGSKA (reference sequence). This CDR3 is CSASSRRGSYNEQFF. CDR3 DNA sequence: TGCAGTGCTAGTAGTCGCAGAGGCTCCTACAATGAGCAGTTCTTC.

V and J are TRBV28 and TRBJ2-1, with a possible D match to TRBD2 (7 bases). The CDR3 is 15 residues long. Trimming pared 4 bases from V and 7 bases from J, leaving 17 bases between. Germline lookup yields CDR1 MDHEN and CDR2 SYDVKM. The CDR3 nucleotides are TGTGCCAGCAGTTCCATAGGGGGGGTCGGGAATGAGCAGTTCTTC. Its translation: CASSSIGGVGNEQFF.

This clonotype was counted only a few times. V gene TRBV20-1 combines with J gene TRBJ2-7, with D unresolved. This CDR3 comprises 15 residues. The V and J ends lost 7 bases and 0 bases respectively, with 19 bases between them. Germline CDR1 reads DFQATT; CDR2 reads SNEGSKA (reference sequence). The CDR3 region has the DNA TGCAGTGTCCTGAACGGCTGGATGAGCTCCTACGAGCAGTACTTC. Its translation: CSVLNGWMSSYEQYF.

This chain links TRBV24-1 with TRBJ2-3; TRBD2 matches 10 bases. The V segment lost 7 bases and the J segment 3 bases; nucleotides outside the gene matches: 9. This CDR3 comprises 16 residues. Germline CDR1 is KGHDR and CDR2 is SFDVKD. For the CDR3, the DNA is TGTGCCACCAGCTTCCCGGGACTAGCGAAGACAGATACGCAGTATTTT. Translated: CATSFPGLAKTDTQYF.

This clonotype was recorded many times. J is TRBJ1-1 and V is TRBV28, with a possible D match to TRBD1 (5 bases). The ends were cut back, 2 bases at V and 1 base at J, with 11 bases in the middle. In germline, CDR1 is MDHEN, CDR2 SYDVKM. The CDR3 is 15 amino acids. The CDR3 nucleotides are TGTGCCAGCAGTTTACTCAGGACACGGAACACTGAAGCTTTCTTT. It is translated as CASSLLRTRNTEAFF.

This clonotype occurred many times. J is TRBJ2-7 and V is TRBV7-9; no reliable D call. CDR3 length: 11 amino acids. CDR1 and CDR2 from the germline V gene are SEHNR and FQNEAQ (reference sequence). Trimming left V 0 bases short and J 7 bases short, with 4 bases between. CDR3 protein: CASSLAREQYF. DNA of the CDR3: TGTGCCAGCAGCTTAGCGCGTGAGCAGTACTTC.

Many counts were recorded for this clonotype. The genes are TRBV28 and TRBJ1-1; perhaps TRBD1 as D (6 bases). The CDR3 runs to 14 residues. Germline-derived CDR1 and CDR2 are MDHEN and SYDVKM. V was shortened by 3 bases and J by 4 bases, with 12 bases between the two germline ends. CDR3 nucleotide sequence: TGTGCCAGCAGTTTGCCAGGGGCCCTCACTGAAGCTTTCTTT. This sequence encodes CASSLPGALTEAFF. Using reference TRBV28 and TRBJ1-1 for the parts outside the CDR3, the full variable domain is DVKVTQSSRYLVKRTGEKVFLECVQDMDHENMFWYRQDPGLGLRLIYFSYDVKMKEKGDIPEGYSVSREKKERFSLILESASTNQTSMYLCASSLPGALTEAFFGQGTRLTVV.

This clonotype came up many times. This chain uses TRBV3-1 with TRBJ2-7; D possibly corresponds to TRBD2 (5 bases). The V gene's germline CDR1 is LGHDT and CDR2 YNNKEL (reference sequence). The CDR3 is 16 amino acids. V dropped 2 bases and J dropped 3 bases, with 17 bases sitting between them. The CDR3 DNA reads TGTGCCAGCAGCCAACTCACGCGGGCGAGCCTCTACGAGCAGTACTTC. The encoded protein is CASSQLTRASLYEQYF.

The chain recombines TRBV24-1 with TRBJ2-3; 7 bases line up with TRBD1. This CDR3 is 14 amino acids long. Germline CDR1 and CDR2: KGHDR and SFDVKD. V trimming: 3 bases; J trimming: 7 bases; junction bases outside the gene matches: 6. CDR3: CATSDPATGNTQYF. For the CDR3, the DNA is TGTGCCACCAGTGATCCGGCGACAGGGAATACGCAGTATTTT.

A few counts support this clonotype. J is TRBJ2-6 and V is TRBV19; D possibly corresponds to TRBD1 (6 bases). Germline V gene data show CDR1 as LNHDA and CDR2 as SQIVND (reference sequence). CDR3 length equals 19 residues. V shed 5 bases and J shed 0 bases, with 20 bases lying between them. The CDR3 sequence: CASSVDRRDILSGANVLTF. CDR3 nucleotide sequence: TGTGCCAGTAGTGTTGACCGCCGGGACATCCTCTCTGGGGCCAACGTCCTGACTTTC.

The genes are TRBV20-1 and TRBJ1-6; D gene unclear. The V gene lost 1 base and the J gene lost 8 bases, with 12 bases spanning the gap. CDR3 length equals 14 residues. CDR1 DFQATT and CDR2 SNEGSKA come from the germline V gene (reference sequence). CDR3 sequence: CSARVRGRDSPLHF. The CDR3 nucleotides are TGCAGTGCTAGAGTGCGGGGTCGGGATTCACCCCTCCACTTT.

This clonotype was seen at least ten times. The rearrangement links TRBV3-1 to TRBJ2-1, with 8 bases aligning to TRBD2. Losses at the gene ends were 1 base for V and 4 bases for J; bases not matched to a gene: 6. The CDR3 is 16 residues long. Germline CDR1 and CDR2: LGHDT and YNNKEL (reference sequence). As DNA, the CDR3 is TGTGCCAGCAGCCAAGGTGGACTAGCAGATTACAATGAGCAGTTCTTC. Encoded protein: CASSQGGLADYNEQFF.

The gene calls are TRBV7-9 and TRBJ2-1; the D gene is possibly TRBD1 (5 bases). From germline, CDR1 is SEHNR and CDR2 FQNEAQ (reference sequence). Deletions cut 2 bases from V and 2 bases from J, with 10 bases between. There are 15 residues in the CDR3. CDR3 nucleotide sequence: TGTGCCAGCAGCTTATCAACAGGAACCTACAATGAGCAGTTCTTC. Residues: CASSLSTGTYNEQFF.

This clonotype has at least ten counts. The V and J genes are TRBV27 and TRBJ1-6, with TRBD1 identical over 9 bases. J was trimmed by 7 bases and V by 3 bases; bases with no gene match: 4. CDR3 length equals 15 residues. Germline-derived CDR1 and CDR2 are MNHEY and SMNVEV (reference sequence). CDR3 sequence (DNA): TGTGCCAGCAGTTTTGGGACAGGGCTGAATTCACCCCTCCACTTT. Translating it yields CASSFGTGLNSPLHF.

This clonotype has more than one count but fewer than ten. This chain's CDR3 is CASKREASSYNEQFF. The CDR3 DNA sequence: TGTGCCAGCAAACGGGAGGCGAGCTCCTACAATGAGCAGTTCTTC. The chain combines TRBV11-2 with TRBJ2-1; 7 positions match TRBD2. Germline V gene sequence: CDR1 SGHAT, CDR2 FQNNGV. This CDR3 comprises 15 residues. V was pared by 7 bases and J by 0 bases, with 6 bases of the junction left unmatched.

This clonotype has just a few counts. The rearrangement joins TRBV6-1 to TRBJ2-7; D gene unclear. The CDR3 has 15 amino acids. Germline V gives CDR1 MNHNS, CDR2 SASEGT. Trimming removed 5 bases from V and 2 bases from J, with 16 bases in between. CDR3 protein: CASSKLPDKTYEQYF. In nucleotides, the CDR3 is TGTGCCAGCAGTAAACTGCCCGACAAAACCTACGAGCAGTACTTC.

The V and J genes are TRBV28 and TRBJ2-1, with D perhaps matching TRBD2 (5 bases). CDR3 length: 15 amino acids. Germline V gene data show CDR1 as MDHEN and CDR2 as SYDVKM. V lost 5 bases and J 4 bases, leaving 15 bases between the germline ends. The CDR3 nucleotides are TGTGCCAGCAGTATGAGAGCGGAGAGATACAATGAGCAGTTCTTC. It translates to CASSMRAERYNEQFF.

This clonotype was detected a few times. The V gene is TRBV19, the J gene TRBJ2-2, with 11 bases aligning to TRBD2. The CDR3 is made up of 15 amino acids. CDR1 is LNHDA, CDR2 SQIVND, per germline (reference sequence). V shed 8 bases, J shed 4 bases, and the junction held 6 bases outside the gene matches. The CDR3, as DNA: TGTGCCAGTTGGGGGCTAGCGGGAGGCACCGGGGAGCTGTTTTTT. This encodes CASWGLAGGTGELFF.

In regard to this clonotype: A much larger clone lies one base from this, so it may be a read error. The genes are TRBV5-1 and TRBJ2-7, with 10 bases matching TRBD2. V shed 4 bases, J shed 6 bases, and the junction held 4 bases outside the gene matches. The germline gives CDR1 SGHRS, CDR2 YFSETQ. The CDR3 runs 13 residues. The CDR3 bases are TGCGCCAGCAGCCGAGCGGGAGGGTTCGAGCAGTACTTC. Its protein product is CASSRAGGFEQYF.

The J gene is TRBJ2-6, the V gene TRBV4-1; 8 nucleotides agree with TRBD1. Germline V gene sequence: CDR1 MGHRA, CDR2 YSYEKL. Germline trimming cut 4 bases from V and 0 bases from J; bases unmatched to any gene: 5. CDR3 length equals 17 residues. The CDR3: CASSLRDRSSGANVLTF. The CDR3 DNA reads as TGCGCCAGCAGCCTAAGGGACAGGAGCTCTGGGGCCAACGTCCTGACTTTC.

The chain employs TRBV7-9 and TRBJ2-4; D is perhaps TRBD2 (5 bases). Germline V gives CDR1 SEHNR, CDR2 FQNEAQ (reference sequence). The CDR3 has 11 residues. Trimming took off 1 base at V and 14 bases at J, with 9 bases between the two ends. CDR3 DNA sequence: TGTGCCAGCAGCTTAGGGAGGTTGGAGTACTTC. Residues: CASSLGRLEYF.